Below, one TCR beta chain is given with its context. Trimming shortened V by 4 bases and J by 0 bases, and 13 bases separated the two germline ends. The CDR3 spans 16 residues. In germline, CDR1 is LGHNA, CDR2 YNFKEQ. The data stem from a study of cytomegalovirus exposure and HLA in healthy donors. The PCR made use of 60 Vbeta and 13 Jbeta primers. Method: immunoSEQ multiplex PCR; TCRdb's copy keeps in-frame clones and lacks some. The table records over 150,000 clones, around 80% of them present only once. The clonotype comes from a male donor in good health and CMV-seronegative. The rearrangement uses TRBV4-2 and TRBJ1-3; D is unresolved. Sequencing was carried out using PBMCs. The CDR3 DNA is TGTGCCAGCAGCCCAGGTCGTAGTAACTCTGGAAACACCATATATTTT. This gives the protein CASSPGRSNSGNTIYF.